This TCR beta chain was sequenced in a study of CD8 T cells in ankylosing spondylitis. This clonotype was seen ten or more times. Via MiXCR, TCRdb re-called the 5' RACE reads, giving one row per CDR3 protein. The sample includes about 88,000 distinct CDR3 sequences, 27% seen only once; the top ten take roughly three fifths. The V and J ends lost 0 bases and 1 base respectively, with 13 bases between them. The CDR3 contains 16 residues. Germline V gene data show CDR1 as SGHRS and CDR2 as YFSETQ. The chain employs TRBV5-1 and TRBJ2-5; a possible D gene is TRBD1 (5 bases). The TCR originated in a male donor with ankylosing spondylitis or in good health (not recorded which). Material for sequencing was blood, either unsorted or a sorted T cell fraction (not recorded which). DNA of the CDR3: TGCGCCAGCAGCTTGGGGTGGACACCCAGCCAAGAGACCCAGTACTTC. Translating gives CASSLGWTPSQETQYF. The entire variable domain, with the rest obtained from reference TRBV5-1 and TRBJ2-5, is as follows: KAGVTQTPRYLIKTRGQQVTLSCSPISGHRSVSWYQQTPGQGLQFLFEYFSETQRNKGNFPGRFSGRQFSNSRSEMNVSTLELGDSALYLCASSLGWTPSQETQYFGPGTRLLVL.